The present T cell receptor beta chain was sequenced within a study of control samples from healthy donors and cancer patients. Germline trimming cut 3 bases from V and 5 bases from J; bases unmatched to any gene: 7. The length of the CDR3 is 14 residues. CDR1 DFQATT and CDR2 SNEGSKA come from the germline V gene (reference sequence). Libraries were prepared by immunoSEQ multiplex PCR; TCRdb keeps only in-frame clonotypes and omits some of them. This sample has 100,000 to 150,000 clones, with around nine tenths found just once. The V and J genes are TRBV20-1 and TRBJ1-5; TRBD1 agrees at 7 bases. The TCR originated in a young man in good health. The source material was blood. Here the CDR3 reads CSASAGGGYQPQHF. The DNA for the CDR3 is TGCAGTGCTAGTGCAGGGGGAGGTTATCAGCCCCAGCATTTT.